The rows below give T cell receptor beta chains drawn from one sample of a study of T cells after yellow fever vaccination. TCRdb independently ran MiXCR on the 5' RACE reads; one entry per CDR3 protein. Of hundreds of thousands of distinct CDR3 sequences listed, approximately 15% were seen once; the top ten hold over 11%. The sample in question was PBMCs, obtained on the day of the yellow fever booster vaccination. The receptor set was obtained from a man aged 30 to 45 who received the YFV17D yellow fever vaccine. Both conserved end residues are trimmed from each CDR3. D genes are given only for firm matches.

v_gene,d_gene,CDR3aa
TRBV6-2/TRBV6-3,TRBD2,ATRLAATDTQY
TRBV20-1,TRBD2,SAVLSGRIYEQY
TRBV2,TRBD2,ASTVQREGSYEQY
TRBV6-2/TRBV6-3,-,ASSSSGGSNQPQH
TRBV12-3/TRBV12-4,-,ASSLEGRGRQQY
TRBV7-9,-,ASSRAVASDTQY
TRBV7-2,TRBD2,ASSPRGLAGGADTQY
TRBV28,-,ANRSGANVLT
TRBV4-3,TRBD2,ASSQSAGVADTQY
TRBV29-1,-,SVVVSSKNEKLF
TRBV7-6,-,ASSLSRAPTYEQY
TRBV29-1,TRBD1,SVTGTGGSEQY
TRBV7-2,TRBD1,ASRGTGVQPQH
TRBV7-2,TRBD1,ASSQVQGTNEQY
TRBV2,-,ASPGPNEQF
TRBV6-5,TRBD1,ASSSAPGQKMNTEAF
TRBV5-6,-,ASSLYSRALH
TRBV20-1,-,SARRGSTYNEQF
TRBV19,TRBD2,ASSMRGSYEQY
TRBV5-5,-,ASSLRGHPGELF
TRBV20-1,TRBD1,SARGSGTGAKNIQY
TRBV10-2,-,ASSEWGEQF
TRBV28,-,ASSVVGVYEQY
TRBV18,-,ASSRDQRQGGTQY
TRBV25-1,-,ASSEIGLEQY
TRBV20-1,-,SAKQGGGGANVLT
TRBV4-2,TRBD1,ASSRDRGQSYEQY
TRBV29-1,TRBD1,SARTGESYEQY
TRBV7-9,-,ASSFMEVQHTDTQY
TRBV9,-,ASSVLSGVSTDTQY
TRBV20-1,TRBD1,SARDLTTGDNSPLH
TRBV10-3,-,ATGQTTGELF
TRBV19,-,ASSPTPISPTDTQY
TRBV20-1,-,SASPTSGASLGTQY
TRBV11-2,-,ASSESGETQY
TRBV20-1,TRBD1,SARARQGAPNEQF
TRBV3-1,-,ASSQEWQKNTEAF
TRBV5-1,-,ASSSEHWQY
TRBV4-3,-,ASSGTGKSDTQY
TRBV28,TRBD2,ASVASSGTYEQY
TRBV12-3/TRBV12-4,TRBD1,ASSIDRAVLPQH
TRBV20-1,TRBD1,SASQGAGNTEAF
TRBV28,-,ASSFPAGRNEQF
TRBV3-1,-,ASSLPGRGVETQY
TRBV7-8,TRBD2,ASSFLAGSTDTQY
TRBV10-3,TRBD1,AIRGGTKREETQY
TRBV20-1,TRBD1,SARRTGSEAF
TRBV11-2,-,ASSLVAARETQY
TRBV29-1,TRBD2,SVDSGRGPRYEQY
TRBV29-1,-,SVRAGISGTQY
TRBV27,-,ASSDPGETQY
TRBV11-2,TRBD2,ASTQRTSGATGELF
TRBV5-6,TRBD1,ASSLRQGRETQY
TRBV28,-,ASTPGDSYEQY
TRBV5-1,TRBD1,ASSRDRVYEQY
TRBV30,-,AWSDQGSYEQY
TRBV12-3/TRBV12-4,-,ASSLWGAGTGELF
TRBV20-1,-,SASPRGEVLINIQY
TRBV7-2,TRBD2,ATAWTSPLSNEQF
TRBV6-2/TRBV6-3,TRBD1,ASKRRDRDEQF